These 2 T cell receptor beta chains were all obtained from the same sample, sequenced in a study of vaccination and CD4 T cells after COVID-19. The treatment here: approximately 10-day PBMC culture with coronavirus spike peptide pools or control peptides (ViraFEST assay). The Oncomine TCR Beta short-read assay was applied to DNA of cultured CD4+ T cells. TCRdb re-called the PCR reads with MiXCR, one entry per CDR3 protein. This sample has about 14,000 distinct CDR3 sequences; 24% occur once, and the top ten carry 18%. No cognate antigen is known for these TCRs. The material sequenced was CD4+ T cells from blood, cultured in vitro, taken after SARS-CoV-2 vaccination. The receptors here all came from a human donor who had recovered from COVID-19.

This clonotype was seen a few times. The CDR3 is CASSRDRAPTGELFF. In DNA, the CDR3 is TGTGCCAGCAGTCGCGACAGGGCCCCAACCGGGGAGCTGTTTTTT. This chain links TRBV6-1 with TRBJ2-2; 7 nucleotides match TRBD1. The CDR3 sequence is 15 residues long. Per the germline V gene, CDR1 is MNHNS and CDR2 is SASEGT. V shed 5 bases and J 5 bases; nucleotides not matched to a gene: 8.

The chain uses TRBV12-3 or TRBV12-4 and TRBJ2-5, with 8 bases identical to TRBD1. The CDR3 loop spans 13 amino acids. After removal of 6 bases from V and 3 bases from J, the junction contained 3 bases not matched to a gene. The CDR3 DNA sequence: TGTGCCAGCAGCCAGGACAGGGAAGAGACCCAGTACTTC. It specifies CASSQDREETQYF.